This T cell receptor beta chain was obtained from a study of cytomegalovirus exposure and HLA in healthy donors. Unrecorded immune exposure was likely among donors, who were nominally healthy when sampled. The PCR contained 60 Vbeta and 13 Jbeta primers. Repertoires were generated with immunoSEQ multiplex PCR, while TCRdb's copy carries only in-frame clones and drops some. The sample holds approximately 81,000 clones, 77% seen once. This clonotype was obtained from a man in his fifties or sixties in good health and CMV-seropositive. The sequenced sample consisted of PBMCs.

The CDR3 DNA follows: TGTGCCTGGTCGACAGGGGGCAATCAGCCCCAGCATTTT. Protein: CAWSTGGNQPQHF. The V gene is TRBV30, the J gene TRBJ1-5; 8 bases agree with TRBD1. CDR1 and CDR2 from the germline V gene are GTSNPN and SVGIG (reference sequence). This CDR3 has 13 residues. J lost 2 bases, V lost 5 bases, and 2 bases had no gene match.